Below are 26 T cell receptor beta chains sequenced from a single sample in a study of T cells in Graves' hyperthyroidism and ophthalmopathy. RNA transcripts provided the source from which TCR beta CDR3 regions were amplified. HTBI primers were used for first-round RT-PCR of the TCR CDR3. TCRdb reanalysed the multiplex PCR reads using MiXCR and keeps one entry per CDR3 protein. The sample carries about 350,000 distinct CDR3 sequences, 14% recorded once. The specimen sequenced was blood. The receptor source for this set is a woman in her twenties or thirties with Graves' hyperthyroidism.

This clonotype was detected many times. The gene calls are TRBV12-3 or TRBV12-4 and TRBJ1-5; 7 bases line up with TRBD1. The CDR3 runs to 14 residues. With 6 bases clipped from V and 6 bases from J, the junction kept 8 bases outside the gene matches. In nucleotides, the CDR3 is TGTGCCAGCAGGCTACAGGGGTCCGGTCAGCCCCAGCATTTT. Its protein is CASRLQGSGQPQHF.

This clonotype was counted ten times or more. This chain links TRBV6-1 with TRBJ1-5, with 7 bases aligning to TRBD1. J was trimmed by 6 bases and V by 5 bases; bases with no gene match: 7. The CDR3 has 14 residues. Germline CDR1 and CDR2: MNHNS and SASEGT. CDR3 protein: CASSFYRGGQPQHF. CDR3 coding DNA: TGTGCCAGCAGTTTCTACAGGGGCGGTCAGCCCCAGCATTTT.

Ten or more counts support this clonotype. This chain connects TRBV5-1 to TRBJ2-5; 10 nucleotides agree with TRBD2. V shed 2 bases, J shed 0 bases, and the junction held 1 base outside the gene matches. Germline-derived CDR1 and CDR2 are SGHRS and YFSETQ. The CDR3 consists of 15 residues. The CDR3, as DNA: TGCGCCAGCAGCTTAAGCGGGAGGGACCAAGAGACCCAGTACTTC. The encoded protein is CASSLSGRDQETQYF.

The gene calls are TRBV25-1 and TRBJ2-3; the match to TRBD2 covers 10 bases. The CDR3 has 17 residues. V lost 4 bases to trimming and J lost 1 base; unmatched junction nucleotides: 8. Germline V gene sequence: CDR1 MGHDK, CDR2 SYGVNS. The CDR3 nucleotides read TGTGCCAGCAGTGGGGAGAGCGGGAGGGACCGCACAGATACGCAGTATTTT. Amino acid sequence: CASSGESGRDRTDTQYF.

The CDR3 loop is CASSPDLWARTEAFF. In DNA form, the CDR3 reads TGCGCCAGCAGCCCCGACCTTTGGGCACGGACTGAAGCTTTCTTT. This sequence joins TRBV5-1 and TRBJ1-1; no clear D. V shed 4 bases and J shed 5 bases, with 18 bases lying between them. This CDR3 comprises 15 residues. CDR1 SGHRS and CDR2 YFSETQ come from the germline V gene.

This chain links TRBV13 with TRBJ2-7, with 7 bases fitting TRBD1. Germline values: CDR1 PRHDT, CDR2 FYEKMQ (reference sequence). This CDR3 is built from 13 residues. Losses at the gene ends were 5 bases for V and 7 bases for J; bases not matched to a gene: 8. The CDR3 loop is CASSVRGSREQYF. As DNA, the CDR3 is TGTGCCAGCAGCGTCAGGGGGTCTCGAGAGCAGTACTTC.

This clonotype turned up a few times. V gene TRBV11-2 combines with J gene TRBJ2-1, with D uncertain. Trimming cost V 2 bases and J 1 base, with 12 bases left between them. Germline V gene lookup returns CDR1 SGHAT and CDR2 FQNNGV. This CDR3 has 16 amino acids. CDR3 sequence: CASSLNTPASYNEQFF. The CDR3 nucleotides read TGTGCCAGCAGCTTAAATACACCCGCATCCTACAATGAGCAGTTCTTC.

This clonotype was counted ten times or more. CDR3 DNA: TGTGCCAGCAGCCCCACCGCGGCAACTAATGAAAAACTGTTTTTT. This gives the protein CASSPTAATNEKLFF. The V gene is TRBV7-8, the J gene TRBJ1-4; D is unresolved. V dropped 5 bases and J dropped 0 bases, with 10 bases sitting between them. Per germline, CDR1 SGHVS and CDR2 FQNEAQ. The CDR3 is 15 residues long. The full variable domain, in which reference TRBV7-8 and TRBJ1-4 provide the parts outside the CDR3, is GAGVSQSPRYKVAKRGQDVALRCDPISGHVSLFWYQQALGQGPEFLTYFQNEAQLDKSGLPSDRFFAERPEGSVSTLKIQRTQQEDSAVYLCASSPTAATNEKLFFGSGTQLSVL.

This clonotype has a handful of counts. The V gene is TRBV9, the J gene TRBJ2-7, with D unclear. Trimming removed 3 bases at V and 2 bases at J, with 12 bases between. Per the germline V gene, CDR1 is SGDLS and CDR2 is YYNGEE. The CDR3 is 14 amino acids. This CDR3 is CASSAATGTYEQYF. The CDR3 DNA follows: TGTGCCAGCAGCGCTGCGACTGGAACCTACGAGCAGTACTTC.

About this clonotype itself: A much larger clone differs by one base, so this may be a read error. The chain has TRBV18 and TRBJ2-7, with D perhaps matching TRBD1 (6 bases). CDR3 size: 14 residues. The germline gives CDR1 KGHSH, CDR2 LQKENI. The V and J ends lost 4 bases and 8 bases respectively, with 18 bases between them. CDR3 DNA: TGTGCCAGCTCACAGGGACAAGGGGTCCTCAAGCAGTACTTC. This translates into CASSQGQGVLKQYF.

This clonotype was recorded a few times. The genes are TRBV28 and TRBJ1-3; 7 nucleotides line up with TRBD1. This CDR3 has 15 residues. Germline-derived CDR1 and CDR2 are MDHEN and SYDVKM. The ends lost 6 bases at V and 3 bases at J; junction bases unmatched: 8. The CDR3 region is CASSQGGMVGNTIYF. The CDR3 nucleotides are TGTGCCAGCAGCCAGGGGGGTATGGTTGGAAACACCATATATTTT.

This clonotype was seen repeatedly, ten times or more. The V and J genes are TRBV5-1 and TRBJ2-3, with 12 bases aligning to TRBD2. Germline assignment: CDR1 SGHRS and CDR2 YFSETQ. This CDR3 has 16 amino acids. The V and J ends lost 5 bases and 4 bases, in that order; junction bases with no gene match: 8. CDR3 DNA sequence: TGCGCCAGCAGTCCCCTAGCGGGAGGGTTCGCAGATACGCAGTATTTT. It encodes CASSPLAGGFADTQYF.

The V and J genes are TRBV10-3 and TRBJ1-6; D unresolved. Germline CDR1 ENHRY, CDR2 SYGVKD. This CDR3 is 12 amino acids long. V was clipped by 2 bases and J by 8 bases, with 4 bases between them. CDR3: CAISEVDSPLHF. CDR3 coding DNA: TGTGCCATCAGTGAGGTAGATTCACCCCTCCACTTT.

The chain combines TRBV12-3 or TRBV12-4 with TRBJ2-2; 11 bases are a match to TRBD1. After removal of 5 bases from V and 8 bases from J, the junction contained 10 bases not matched to a gene. The length of the CDR3 is 16 residues. CDR3 amino acids: CASSLGQGAFSGELFF. The CDR3 DNA reads as TGTGCCAGCAGTCTCGGACAGGGGGCGTTCTCTGGGGAGCTGTTTTTT.

This clonotype was seen a handful of times. V is TRBV4-1 and J is TRBJ1-6, with D unresolved. The CDR3 sequence is 15 residues long. Germline CDR1 reads MGHRA; CDR2 reads YSYEKL. Trimming pared 0 bases from V and 7 bases from J, leaving 10 bases between. The CDR3 DNA is TGCGCCAGCAGCCAAGATCCCAACTGGAATTCACCCCTCCACTTT. It yields the protein CASSQDPNWNSPLHF.

This chain links TRBV28 with TRBJ2-5, with 12 bases fitting TRBD2. J gave up 5 bases and V 4 bases, and 8 bases lay outside the gene matches. Germline loops: CDR1 MDHEN, CDR2 SYDVKM. The CDR3 length is 16 residues. Here the CDR3 reads CASSSTQGLAGETQYF. For the CDR3, the DNA is TGTGCCAGCAGTTCGACCCAGGGACTAGCGGGTGAGACCCAGTACTTC.

This clonotype was seen repeatedly, ten times or more. The chain is built from TRBV2 and TRBJ2-7; 9 bases line up with TRBD1. Germline V gene lookup returns CDR1 SNHLY and CDR2 FYNNEI. V lost 4 bases and J lost 5; bases outside the gene matches: 12. The CDR3 covers 16 residues. The CDR3 DNA reads as TGTGCCAGCAGTGGCGGGACAGGGAGCGGTGCGGACGAGCAGTACTTC. It codes for CASSGGTGSGADEQYF.

This clonotype has at least ten counts. At one end, the junction sequence differs from germline, possibly due to a read error. The chain employs TRBV7-7 and TRBJ2-3, with TRBD2 identical over 9 bases. Germline V gene data show CDR1 as SSHAT and CDR2 as FNYEAQ (reference sequence). The CDR3 extends over 14 amino acids. The CDR3 sequence is CASSEAGGADTQYF. The CDR3 DNA is TGTGCTAGCAGCGAAGCGGGAGGAGCAGATACGCAGTATTTT. Looking up the rest from reference TRBV7-7 and TRBJ2-3 gives the full variable domain: GAGVSQSPRYKVTKRGQDVTLRCDPISSHATLYWYQQALGQGPEFLTYFNYEAQPDKSGLPSDRFSAERPEGSISTLTIQRTEQRDSAMYRCASSEAGGADTQYFGPGTRLTVL.

CDR3 amino acids: CATSTRDRGNSPLHF. CDR3 nucleotide sequence: TGTGCCACCAGCACCCGGGACAGGGGAAATTCACCCCTCCACTTT. The rearrangement links TRBV15 to TRBJ1-6; TRBD1 matches at 10 bases. This CDR3 has 15 amino acids. J lost 7 bases, V lost 4 bases, and 4 bases had no gene match. Germline values: CDR1 LNHNV, CDR2 YYDKDF (reference sequence). Using reference TRBV15 and TRBJ1-6 for the parts outside the CDR3, the full variable domain is DAMVIQNPRYQVTQFGKPVTLSCSQTLNHNVMYWYQQKSSQAPKLLFHYYDKDFNNEADTPDNFQSRRPNTSFCFLDIRSPGLGDTAMYLCATSTRDRGNSPLHFGNGTRLTVT.

J is TRBJ2-2 and V is TRBV4-2; 10 bases agree with TRBD2. There are 19 residues in the CDR3. The trim removed 0 bases at V and 6 bases at J, leaving 13 bases unmatched. CDR1 and CDR2 (germline): LGHNA, YNFKEQ. The CDR3 spells CASSQEGVSAGGPAGELFF. Here the CDR3 DNA reads TGTGCCAGCAGCCAAGAGGGCGTGTCAGCGGGAGGGCCCGCCGGGGAGCTGTTTTTT.

This clonotype was counted ten times or more. This chain connects TRBV29-1 to TRBJ1-1, with 7 bases matching TRBD1. Germline loops: CDR1 SQVTM, CDR2 ANQGSEA. This CDR3 is 13 amino acids long. V dropped 3 bases and J dropped 5; count of bases not matched to a gene: 6. The CDR3 coding sequence is TGCAGCGTTGAGAGGGGGCAAGGGACTGAAGCTTTCTTT. This gives the protein CSVERGQGTEAFF.

This clonotype was observed at least ten times. CDR3 loop: CATTLGGSQPQHF. In DNA, the CDR3 is TGTGCCACTACCCTAGGGGGAAGTCAGCCCCAGCATTTT. V usage is TRBV12-3 or TRBV12-4 and J usage is TRBJ1-5; weak D call: TRBD1 (6 bases). The germline V and J ends were trimmed by 10 bases and 6 bases, with 16 bases remaining between them. The CDR3 runs to 13 residues.

The J gene is TRBJ2-7, the V gene TRBV4-2; 7 nucleotides match TRBD2. Germline CDR1 reads LGHNA; CDR2 reads YNFKEQ. With V trimmed by 5 bases and J by 7 bases, 17 bases remained unmatched. The CDR3 has 16 amino acids. CDR3 sequence: CASSVTNAGVPGEQYF. Written as DNA, the CDR3 is TGTGCCAGCAGCGTCACGAACGCGGGAGTCCCGGGAGAGCAGTACTTC.

The sample holds many counts of this clonotype. The V gene is TRBV20-1, the J gene TRBJ2-5, with D tentatively TRBD1 or TRBD2 (6 bases each). The CDR3 sequence is 14 residues long. The V and J ends lost 8 bases and 1 base respectively, with 17 bases between them. Germline CDR1 reads DFQATT; CDR2 reads SNEGSKA (reference sequence). Here the CDR3 DNA reads TGCAGTTTTGAACCACAGGGAGGCCAAGAGACCCAGTACTTC. Translation gives CSFEPQGGQETQYF.

This clonotype was counted only a few times. The chain couples TRBV7-9 to TRBJ2-2, with D tentatively TRBD2 (6 bases). The ends were cut back, 0 bases at V and 5 bases at J, with 10 bases in the middle. CDR1 and CDR2 from the germline V gene are SEHNR and FQNEAQ (reference sequence). The CDR3 has 15 amino acids. Here the CDR3 reads CASSLAPLATGELFF. The CDR3 nucleotides read TGTGCCAGCAGCTTAGCGCCCCTAGCGACCGGGGAGCTGTTTTTT.

The sample holds a few counts of this clonotype. J is TRBJ2-3 and V is TRBV28; no clear D. The CDR3 consists of 11 residues. The germline V gene encodes CDR1 MDHEN and CDR2 SYDVKM. V lost 6 bases to trimming and J lost 6 bases, with 7 bases between them. The CDR3 protein is CASSIRDTQYF. The CDR3 DNA reads as TGTGCCAGCAGCATAAGGGATACGCAGTATTTT.